Below, 11 T cell receptor beta chains from the same sample are listed, as sequenced in a study of blood T cell repertoires in COVID-19. Clones were read by immunoSEQ multiplex PCR, and TCRdb kept only the in-frame ones, dropping some. The repertoire holds roughly 130,000 clones, with roughly 80% as singletons. Material for sequencing was peripheral blood. The receptors were sampled from a woman aged 50 to 60 with acute or convalescent COVID-19.

This chain uses TRBV2 with TRBJ1-4; the D gene is possibly TRBD1 (5 bases). Per germline, CDR1 SNHLY and CDR2 FYNNEI. Trimming shortened V by 6 bases and J by 0 bases, and 17 bases separated the two germline ends. The CDR3 covers 17 residues. In nucleotides, the CDR3 is TGTGCCAGCAGACAACCGGCCAGGGCCGCAACTAATGAAAAACTGTTTTTT. As protein: CASRQPARAATNEKLFF.

This CDR3 is CATSDPSGLELFF. The DNA of the CDR3 is TGTGCCACCAGTGACCCCTCGGGTTTGGAGCTGTTTTTT. This chain connects TRBV24-1 to TRBJ2-2; D is undetermined. Germline lookup yields CDR1 KGHDR and CDR2 SFDVKD. The CDR3 consists of 13 residues. Deletions cut 4 bases from V and 10 bases from J, with 12 bases between.

Written as DNA, the CDR3 is TGTGCCAGCAGCCACGGGGTTATGAACACTGAAGCTTTCTTT. Translation gives CASSHGVMNTEAFF. The V call is TRBV3-1 (or the pseudogene TRBV3-2), the J call TRBJ1-1; D call uncertain. The V gene lost 3 bases and the J gene lost 0 bases, with 8 bases spanning the gap. Germline loops: CDR1 LGHDT, CDR2 YNNKEL (reference sequence). This CDR3 region has 14 residues.

Turning to this clone: This CDR3 is also generated by other DNA sequences in the sample. This chain connects TRBV5-1 to TRBJ2-5; possible D gene TRBD2, 6 bases. V lost 0 bases, J lost 2 bases, and 8 bases lay in between. CDR1 and CDR2 (germline): SGHRS, YFSETQ. The CDR3 loop spans 14 amino acids. For the CDR3, the DNA is TGCGCCAGCAGCTTGGAGGCGGGACAAGAGACCCAGTACTTC. Amino acids: CASSLEAGQETQYF.

The J gene is TRBJ1-5, the V gene TRBV9; D may be TRBD1 (6 bases). V lost 0 bases and J 4 bases, leaving 17 bases between the germline ends. Germline CDR1 reads SGDLS; CDR2 reads YYNGEE. CDR3 length equals 17 residues. CDR3 in DNA: TGTGCCAGCAGCGTAGTAACCCGGGGGCGGGGGAATCAGCCCCAGCATTTT. Residues: CASSVVTRGRGNQPQHF.

The chain joins TRBV5-4 to TRBJ1-2; D gene ambiguous. Trimming removed 4 bases from V and 0 bases from J, with 10 bases in between. CDR3 size: 14 residues. The germline CDR1 and CDR2 sequences are SGHNT and YYREEE (reference sequence). The CDR3 nucleotides read TGTGCCAGCAGCCCTAGGGAGCCTAACTATGGCTACACCTTC. Encoded protein: CASSPREPNYGYTF.

V gene TRBV6-5 combines with J gene TRBJ1-2; D is perhaps TRBD1 (5 bases). There are 15 residues in the CDR3. The ends were cut back, 0 bases at V and 1 base at J, with 9 bases in the middle. Germline V gene lookup returns CDR1 MNHEY and CDR2 SVGAGI. The CDR3 here is CASSYSGRVNYGYTF. CDR3 DNA sequence: TGTGCCAGCAGTTACTCCGGCAGGGTTAACTATGGCTACACCTTC.

The V call is TRBV11-2, the J call TRBJ2-7; the D is unclear. Germline loops: CDR1 SGHAT, CDR2 FQNNGV. With 2 bases removed from V and 6 bases from J, the gap between germline ends came to 5 bases. The CDR3 contains 11 residues. The CDR3 here is CASSLRSEQYF. The CDR3 nucleotides read TGTGCCAGCAGCTTAAGGAGCGAGCAGTACTTC.

This clone was seen a few times. V gene TRBV6-1 combines with J gene TRBJ1-5; D is unresolved. V lost 0 bases and J lost 6, with 9 bases in between. Germline values: CDR1 MNHNS, CDR2 SASEGT. This CDR3 has 14 residues. The CDR3 bases are TGTGCCAGCAGTGAAGCGCGAATCGGTCAGCCCCAGCATTTT. The encoded protein is CASSEARIGQPQHF.

In DNA, the CDR3 is TGTGCCAGCAGTTTATCATACAGAGATACGCAGTATTTT. This codes for CASSLSYRDTQYF. This chain uses TRBV27 with TRBJ2-3; D is unresolved. Trimming pared 0 bases from V and 5 bases from J, leaving 6 bases between. The V gene's germline CDR1 is MNHEY and CDR2 SMNVEV (reference sequence). The CDR3 extends over 13 amino acids.

The chain recombines TRBV18 with TRBJ2-1, with 8 bases identical to TRBD1. The CDR3 extends over 15 amino acids. Losses at the gene ends were 6 bases for V and 10 bases for J; bases not matched to a gene: 14. CDR1 is KGHSH and CDR2 is LQKENI in the germline V gene. The CDR3 spells CASSDSQGALEEQFF. The CDR3 DNA sequence: TGTGCCAGCTCTGACAGCCAGGGGGCTTTAGAGGAGCAGTTCTTC.